This T cell receptor beta chain originates from a study of blood T cells in healthy people across ages. Overall study: About one barcoded beta molecule was captured per two T cells (by template switching). Regarding the study as a whole: The study found TCR beta diversity correlated strongly with naive T cell percentage. A roughly linear fall in TCR beta diversity per million T cells was seen with increasing age.

Every donor provided approximately 10 milliliters of peripheral blood. This clonotype was counted many times. The antigen remains unidentified. Then a second PCR, running about 6 to 12 cycles, was carried out with a sample-barcoded 5' primer and a J-beta primer mix. TCRdb passed the 5' RACE reads through MiXCR, listing each CDR3 protein once. The repertoire has around 800,000 distinct CDR3 sequences, roughly 60% of them found once; the top ten carry around 30%. The CDR3 runs 13 residues. V shed 0 bases and J 11 bases; nucleotides not matched to a gene: 6. The germline V gene encodes CDR1 MNHNY and CDR2 SVGAGI (reference sequence).

This chain joins TRBV6-6 and TRBJ1-1; 7 bases fit TRBD1. This sequence originates from a man aged 25-45 years in good health. The specimen sequenced was blood. In DNA form, the CDR3 reads TGTGCCAGCAGTTACTCGGCGGGAGGGGGCGCTTTCTTT. Its protein is CASSYSAGGGAFF.